This TCR beta chain was captured by sequencing in a study of blood T cell repertoires in COVID-19. The ends lost 5 bases at V and 3 bases at J; junction bases unmatched: 7. The germline CDR1 and CDR2 sequences are MNHEY and SMNVEV (reference sequence). The CDR3 spans 15 residues. This clone was recorded once. In the authors' methods: Nucleated cell number was recorded as an estimate derived from reference gene primer amplification. Assay: immunoSEQ multiplex PCR; the TCRdb copy retains only in-frame clones and omits some. V and J calls and clone size follow that table, whereas D and trimming were derived from the DNA. This sample has over 200,000 clones, with 80% to 90% found just once. Assignment of participants to cohorts was predicated upon participant-reported clinical history.

The TCR sequence derives from a man aged 18 to 35 with acute COVID-19. The chain combines TRBV27 with TRBJ2-1; 7 positions agree with TRBD2. The sample comprised PBMCs or T cells enriched from blood (not recorded which). CDR3 amino acids: CASSKGLGNYNEQFF. The DNA of the CDR3 is TGTGCCAGCAGTAAAGGACTAGGCAACTACAATGAGCAGTTCTTC.